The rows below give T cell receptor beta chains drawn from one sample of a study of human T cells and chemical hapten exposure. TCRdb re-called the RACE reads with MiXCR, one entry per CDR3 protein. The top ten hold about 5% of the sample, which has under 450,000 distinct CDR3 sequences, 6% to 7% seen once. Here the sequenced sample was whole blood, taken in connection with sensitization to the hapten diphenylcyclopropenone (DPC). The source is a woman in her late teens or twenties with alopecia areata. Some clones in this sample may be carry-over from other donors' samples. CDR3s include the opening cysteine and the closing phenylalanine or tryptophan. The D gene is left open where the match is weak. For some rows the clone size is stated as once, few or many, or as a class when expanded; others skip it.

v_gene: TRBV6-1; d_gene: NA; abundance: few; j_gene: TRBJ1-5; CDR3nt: TGTGCCAGCAGTCCCCACCAGGAATATAGCAATCAGCCCCAGCATTTT; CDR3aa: CASSPHQEYSNQPQHF
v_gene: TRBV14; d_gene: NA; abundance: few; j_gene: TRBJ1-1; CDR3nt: TGTGCCAGCAGCCAACGACTGGGGGTAGGAGCTTTCTTT; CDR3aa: CASSQRLGVGAFF
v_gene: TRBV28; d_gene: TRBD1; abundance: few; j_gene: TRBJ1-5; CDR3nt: TGTGCCAGCAGTTTCCCGACAGGGAACAATCAGCCCCAGCATTTT; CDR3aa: CASSFPTGNNQPQHF
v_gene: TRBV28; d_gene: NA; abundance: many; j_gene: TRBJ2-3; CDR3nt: TGTGCCAGCACGCGCACAGATACGCAGTATTTT; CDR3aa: CASTRTDTQYF
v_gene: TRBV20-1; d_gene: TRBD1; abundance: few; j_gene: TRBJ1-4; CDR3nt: TGCAGTGCAAGACAGGGATATAATGAAAAACTGTTTTTT; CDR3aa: CSARQGYNEKLFF
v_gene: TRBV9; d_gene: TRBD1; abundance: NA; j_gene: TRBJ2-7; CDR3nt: TGTGCCAGCAGCGTAGGGGACAGGGGTTTCTACGAGCAGTACTTC; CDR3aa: CASSVGDRGFYEQYF
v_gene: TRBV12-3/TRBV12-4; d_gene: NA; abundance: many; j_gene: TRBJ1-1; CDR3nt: TGTGCCAGCAGACGAAACCTTCACGACGGGAACACTGAAGCTTTCTTT; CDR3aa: CASRRNLHDGNTEAFF
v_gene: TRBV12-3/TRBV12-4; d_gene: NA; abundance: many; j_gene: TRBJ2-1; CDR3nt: TGTGCCAGCAGTCTGCGACTAAATGCAATGGGAGATGAGCAGTTCTTC; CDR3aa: CASSLRLNAMGDEQFF
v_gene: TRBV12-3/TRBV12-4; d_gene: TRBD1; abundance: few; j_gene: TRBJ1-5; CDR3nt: TGTGCCAGCAGTTTAGCGCTACAGGGGAGCAATCAGCCCCAGCATTTT; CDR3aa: CASSLALQGSNQPQHF
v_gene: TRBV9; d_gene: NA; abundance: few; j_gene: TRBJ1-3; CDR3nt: TGTGCCAGCAGCCCGAGAGGGGCCAGCTCTGGAAACACCATATATTTT; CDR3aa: CASSPRGASSGNTIYF
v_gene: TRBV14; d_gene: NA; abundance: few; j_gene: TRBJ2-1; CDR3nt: TGTGCCAGCAGCCCGCTTGGGGGGGCTAGCTCCTACAATGAGCAGTTCTTC; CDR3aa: CASSPLGGASSYNEQFF
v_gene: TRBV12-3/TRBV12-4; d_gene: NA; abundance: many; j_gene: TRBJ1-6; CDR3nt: TGTGCCAGCACCGCCCGTAGACATCTTAATTCACCCCTCCACTTT; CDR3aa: CASTARRHLNSPLHF
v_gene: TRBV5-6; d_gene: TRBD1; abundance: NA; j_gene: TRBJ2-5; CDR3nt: TGTGCCAGCAGCTCAGACAGGGGACGTGAAAAAGAGACCCAGTACTTC; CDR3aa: CASSSDRGREKETQYF
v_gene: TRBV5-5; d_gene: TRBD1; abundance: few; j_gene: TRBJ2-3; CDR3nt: TGTGCCAGCGGGAGGAGGGGACAGGGGTTAGATACGCAGTATTTT; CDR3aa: CASGRRGQGLDTQYF
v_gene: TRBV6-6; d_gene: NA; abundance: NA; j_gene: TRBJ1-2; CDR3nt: TGTGCCAGCAGTTACTCGATGTCTCCGAACTATGGCTACACCTTC; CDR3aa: CASSYSMSPNYGYTF
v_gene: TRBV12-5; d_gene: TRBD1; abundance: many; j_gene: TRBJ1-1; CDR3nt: TGTGCTAGTGGTTTGGTAGTAGGACAGGGAAGGGCTGAAGCTTTCTTT; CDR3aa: CASGLVVGQGRAEAFF
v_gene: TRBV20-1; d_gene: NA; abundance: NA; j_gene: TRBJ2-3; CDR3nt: TGCAGTGCTCCGGACTCCGCGGGGGCACAGTATTTT; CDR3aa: CSAPDSAGAQYF
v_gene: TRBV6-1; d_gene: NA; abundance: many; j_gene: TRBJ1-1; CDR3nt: TGTGCCAGCAGTGAACTCGGGGGTAGGACTGAAGCTTTCTTT; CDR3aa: CASSELGGRTEAFF
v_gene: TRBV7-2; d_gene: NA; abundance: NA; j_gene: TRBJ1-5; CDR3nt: TGTGCCAGCAGCTTAGCGAGATACCAGCCCCAGCATTTT; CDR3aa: CASSLARYQPQHF
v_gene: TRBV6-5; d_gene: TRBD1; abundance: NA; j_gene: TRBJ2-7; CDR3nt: TGTGCCAGCACGGACAGGTACTACGAGCAGTACTTC; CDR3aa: CASTDRYYEQYF
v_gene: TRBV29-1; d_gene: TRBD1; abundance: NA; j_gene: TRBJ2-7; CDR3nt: TGCAGCGTTGAAGGACAGGGTCGGAAAGACTACGAGCAGTACTTC; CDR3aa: CSVEGQGRKDYEQYF
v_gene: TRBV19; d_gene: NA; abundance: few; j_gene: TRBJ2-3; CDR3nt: TGTGCCAGTAGTAGGAGCGCGGGCACAGATACGCAGTATTTT; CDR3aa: CASSRSAGTDTQYF
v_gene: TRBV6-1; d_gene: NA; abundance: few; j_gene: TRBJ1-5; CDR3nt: TGTGCCGGTGGGGTTTATCAGCCCCAGCATTTT; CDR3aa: CAGGVYQPQHF
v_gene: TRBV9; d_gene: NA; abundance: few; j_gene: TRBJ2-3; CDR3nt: TGTGCCAGCAGCGTAACCACAGATACGCAGTATTTT; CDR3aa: CASSVTTDTQYF
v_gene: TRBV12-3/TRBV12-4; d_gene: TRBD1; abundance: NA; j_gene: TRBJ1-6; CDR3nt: TGTGCCAGCAGTCCCCCCGGGACAGCCTATAATTCACCCCTCCACTTT; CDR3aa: CASSPPGTAYNSPLHF
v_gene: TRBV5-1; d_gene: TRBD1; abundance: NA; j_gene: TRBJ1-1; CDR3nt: TGCGCCAGCAGCCCTACCGGGACAGTAAACACTGAAGCTTTCTTT; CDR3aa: CASSPTGTVNTEAFF
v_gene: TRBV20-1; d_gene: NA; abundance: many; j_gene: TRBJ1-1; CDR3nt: TGCAGTGCTAGAGAAGGGGCCGCATATGCTTTCTTT; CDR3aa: CSAREGAAYAFF
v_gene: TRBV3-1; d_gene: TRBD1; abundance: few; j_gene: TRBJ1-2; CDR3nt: TGTGCCAGCAGCCATTGGGACAGGGTAAACTATGGCTACACCTTC; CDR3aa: CASSHWDRVNYGYTF
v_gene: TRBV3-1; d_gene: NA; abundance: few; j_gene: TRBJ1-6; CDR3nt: TGTGCCAGCAGCCAAGTTTCCGGGAGGCGTTCACCCCTCCACTTT; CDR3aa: CASSQVSGRRSPLHF
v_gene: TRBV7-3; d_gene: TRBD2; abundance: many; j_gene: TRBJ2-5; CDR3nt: TGTGCCAGCAGCTTTGGCGGGGGGGCCGGAGAGACCCAGTACTTC; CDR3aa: CASSFGGGAGETQYF
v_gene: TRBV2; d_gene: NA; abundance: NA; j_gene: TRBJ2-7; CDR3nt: TGTGCCAGCAGAACGGGACTTTTCGAGCAGTACTTC; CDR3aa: CASRTGLFEQYF
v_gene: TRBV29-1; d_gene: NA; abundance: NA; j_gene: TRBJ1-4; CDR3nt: TGCAGCGGTGGGACGGGGAATGAAAAACTGTTTTTT; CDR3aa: CSGGTGNEKLFF
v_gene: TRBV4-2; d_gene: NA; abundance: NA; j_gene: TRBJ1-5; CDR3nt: TGTGCCAGCAGCCAAGATTATACGACGGCGGTCAATCAGCCCCAGCATTTT; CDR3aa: CASSQDYTTAVNQPQHF
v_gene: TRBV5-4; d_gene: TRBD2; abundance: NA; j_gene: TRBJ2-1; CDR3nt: TGTGCCAGCAGCTATGAGAGCGGGGGGATAGGTAATGAGCAGTTCTTC; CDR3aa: CASSYESGGIGNEQFF
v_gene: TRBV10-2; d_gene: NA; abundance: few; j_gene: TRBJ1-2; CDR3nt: TGCGCCAGCTATGCAGGGAACGGCTACACCTTC; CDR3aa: CASYAGNGYTF
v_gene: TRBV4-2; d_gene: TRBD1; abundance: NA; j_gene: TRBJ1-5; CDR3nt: TGTGCCAGCAGCCAAGATCCCGACAGGGCAGACCAGCCCCAGCATTTT; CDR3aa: CASSQDPDRADQPQHF
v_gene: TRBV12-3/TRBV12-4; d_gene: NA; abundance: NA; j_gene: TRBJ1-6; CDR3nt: TGTGCCAGCAGCCCTCGGCGGCAGGGATCACCCCTCCACTTT; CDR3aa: CASSPRRQGSPLHF
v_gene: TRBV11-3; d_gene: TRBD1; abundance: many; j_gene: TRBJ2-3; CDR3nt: TGTGCCAGCAGCTTGGGTTCCGGGACAGGGGGCTTGAGCACAGATACGCAGTATTTT; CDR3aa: CASSLGSGTGGLSTDTQYF
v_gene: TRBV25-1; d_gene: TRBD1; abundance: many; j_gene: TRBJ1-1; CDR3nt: TGTGCCAGCACCAGGACAGGGTGGGGGACTGAAGCTTTCTTT; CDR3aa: CASTRTGWGTEAFF
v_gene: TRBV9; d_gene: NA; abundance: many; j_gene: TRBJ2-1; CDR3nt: TGTGCCAGCAGCGTAGACGTGACAAACTACAATGAGCAGTTCTTC; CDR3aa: CASSVDVTNYNEQFF
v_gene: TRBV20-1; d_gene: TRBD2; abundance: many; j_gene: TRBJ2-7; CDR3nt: TGCAGTGCTGGTTTAGCGGGGGGCCCCTCCTACGAGCAGTACTTC; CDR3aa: CSAGLAGGPSYEQYF
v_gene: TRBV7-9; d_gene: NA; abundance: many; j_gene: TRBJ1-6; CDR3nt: TGTGCCAGCAGCCTAATTCGTGGGGGGACGGATTCACCCCTCCACTTT; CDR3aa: CASSLIRGGTDSPLHF
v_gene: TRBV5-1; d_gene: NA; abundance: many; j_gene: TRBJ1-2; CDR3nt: TGCGCCAGCAGCTTCTGGACGGAAACTAACTATGGCTACACCTTC; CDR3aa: CASSFWTETNYGYTF
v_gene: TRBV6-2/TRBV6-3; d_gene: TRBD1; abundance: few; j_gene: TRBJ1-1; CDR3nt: TGTGCCAGCAGTTACTGGCGTCGGGCTGGCACAGGGGTTTCTGAAGCTTTCTTT; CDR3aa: CASSYWRRAGTGVSEAFF
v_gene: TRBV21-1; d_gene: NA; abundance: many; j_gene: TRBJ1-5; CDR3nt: TGTGCCAGCATACAGGGAGACGGCAATCAGCCCCAGCATTTT; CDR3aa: CASIQGDGNQPQHF
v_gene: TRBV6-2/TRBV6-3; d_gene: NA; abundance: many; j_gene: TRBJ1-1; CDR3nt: TGTGCCAGCAGTTACGTCAGGGAGAGGGGAGCTTTCTTT; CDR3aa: CASSYVRERGAFF
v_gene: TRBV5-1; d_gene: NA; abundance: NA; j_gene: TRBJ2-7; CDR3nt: TGCGCCAGCAGCTTGGTAACAGGGAACTACGAGCAGTACTTC; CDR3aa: CASSLVTGNYEQYF
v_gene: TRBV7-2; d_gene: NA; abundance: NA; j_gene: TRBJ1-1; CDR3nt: TGTGCCAGCAGCCAGAGTCTCGACCGGCAGTACTACACTGAAGCTTTCTTT; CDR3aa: CASSQSLDRQYYTEAFF
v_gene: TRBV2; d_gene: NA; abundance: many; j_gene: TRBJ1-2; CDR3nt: TGTGCCAGCAGAAGAGGAGCTAACTATGGCTACACCTTC; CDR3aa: CASRRGANYGYTF
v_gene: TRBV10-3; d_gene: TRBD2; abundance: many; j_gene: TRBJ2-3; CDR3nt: TGTGCCATCAGTGTCCGCGGGGGGGCCGCAGATACGCAGTATTTT; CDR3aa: CAISVRGGAADTQYF
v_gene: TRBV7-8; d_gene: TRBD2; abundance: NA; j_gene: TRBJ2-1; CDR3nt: TGTGCCGGCTCCAACGGGGGGGTTTACAATGAGCAGTTCTTC; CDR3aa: CAGSNGGVYNEQFF
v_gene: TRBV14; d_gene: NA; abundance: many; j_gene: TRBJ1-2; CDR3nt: TGTGCCAGCAGCCAACTTTTTGGTGGCTACACCTTC; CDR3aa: CASSQLFGGYTF
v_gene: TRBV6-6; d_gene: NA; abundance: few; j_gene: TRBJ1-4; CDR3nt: TGTGCCAGCAGTCCCCGTGATCGCGAAAAACTGTTTTTT; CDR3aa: CASSPRDREKLFF